This T cell receptor beta chain was found in a study of cytotoxic CD8 clonotypes in ibrutinib-treated CLL. Depth targeted 1 in 200,000 to 1 in 1 million T cells, averaging approximately 10x coverage per clonotype. The table came from immunoSEQ multiplex PCR; TCRdb's copy has only in-frame clones and leaves some out. Of some 130,000 clones detected, less than 95% appear once; the ten largest clones hold more than 10%. This clone was seen a single time. The antigen is undetermined. General study results and limits: On treatment, the uncommon public clonotypes contracted or remained stable.

Germline values: CDR1 SGHTA, CDR2 FQGNSA. The CDR3 totals 16 residues. With V trimmed by 5 bases and J by 1 base, 5 bases remained unmatched. The sequence came from a human donor with chronic lymphocytic leukemia. The input for sequencing was PBMCs, taken after 12 months of ibrutinib treatment. This chain uses TRBV7-2 with TRBJ2-4; the match to TRBD1 covers 10 bases. This CDR3 reads CASSPRDRGAKNIQYF. In nucleotides, the CDR3 is TGTGCCAGCAGCCCCCGGGACAGGGGCGCCAAAAACATTCAGTACTTC.